This TCR beta chain is from a study of cytomegalovirus exposure and HLA in healthy donors. There are a few counts of this clone. The identical CDR3 is also encoded by other nucleotide sequences in the sample. PCR employed 60 Vbeta and 13 Jbeta primers. Generated by immunoSEQ multiplex PCR, the TCRdb table keeps only in-frame clones and is missing some. The profile shows some 130,000 clones, about 9.1% of them singletons. This CDR3 contains 14 residues. V trimming: 3 bases; J trimming: 1 base; junction bases outside the gene matches: 3. The germline CDR1 and CDR2 sequences are SGHRS and YFSETQ. The source is a woman aged 35 to 49 in good health and CMV-seropositive. Sequencing was done on a sample of PBMCs. The rearrangement uses TRBV5-1 and TRBJ1-1; 7 positions agree with TRBD1. CDR3 bases: TGCGCCAGCAGCTCGGGACAGCCGAACACTGAAGCTTTCTTT. Its protein product is CASSSGQPNTEAFF.